This T cell receptor (beta chain) was captured in a study of T cells after yellow fever vaccination. With V trimmed by 8 bases and J by 7 bases, 3 bases remained unmatched. The CDR3 is 11 amino acids. CDR1 is DFQATT and CDR2 is SNEGSKA in the germline V gene (reference sequence). Regarding the study as a whole: Reappearance after the booster was observed for most primary-vaccination clones (roughly 97% CD4, less than 90% CD8). Weaker in magnitude, the secondary response showed a faster peak on day 5 versus 15.

In making TCR cDNA, 5'RACE template switching added a universal primer site and UMIs to it. TCRdb used MiXCR to reprocess the 5' RACE reads, holding one entry per CDR3 protein. The sample includes 250,000 to 400,000 distinct CDR3 sequences, 3.5% to 4.5% of them seen just once. The table lists this clonotype with many counts. Its cognate antigen is unknown. This chain joins TRBV20-1 and TRBJ2-1; 9 nucleotides align to TRBD1. This TCR derives from a man aged 18 to 29 who received the YFV17D yellow fever vaccine. Sequences were derived from PBMCs, sampled 15 days after the yellow fever booster vaccination. The chain's CDR3 is CSPGQGNEQFF. The DNA of the CDR3 is TGCAGTCCGGGACAGGGAAATGAGCAGTTCTTC.